This T cell receptor (beta chain) comes out of a study of blood T cell repertoires in COVID-19. About the research overall: Acute-phase and convalescent COVID-19 samples originated in the United States, Italy and Spain. Nucleic acid was either cDNA or gDNA, and it came from T cells, B-cell-depleted T cells, or PBMCs.

V lost 5 bases to trimming and J lost 0 bases; unmatched junction nucleotides: 14. This CDR3 spans 19 amino acids. CDR1 and CDR2 from the germline V gene are SGHTA and FQGNSA. Original handling: Reference gene primer amplification gave nucleated cell count estimates. Sequencing was performed with immunoSEQ multiplex PCR; in TCRdb, only in-frame clones are kept and a portion is missing. V, J and clone size were drawn from that table, and D and trimming were deduced from the DNA. In the table there are a few hundred thousand clones, 88% of which are singletons. The TCR sequence derives from a human donor in a cohort sampled during active COVID-19. The sequenced material came from peripheral blood. The chain is built from TRBV7-2 and TRBJ1-4, with 8 bases aligning to TRBD1. CDR3 loop: CASSSDRGGRYSTNEKLFF. The DNA of the CDR3 is TGTGCCAGCAGCAGCGACAGGGGAGGGAGGTATTCAACTAATGAAAAACTGTTTTTT.